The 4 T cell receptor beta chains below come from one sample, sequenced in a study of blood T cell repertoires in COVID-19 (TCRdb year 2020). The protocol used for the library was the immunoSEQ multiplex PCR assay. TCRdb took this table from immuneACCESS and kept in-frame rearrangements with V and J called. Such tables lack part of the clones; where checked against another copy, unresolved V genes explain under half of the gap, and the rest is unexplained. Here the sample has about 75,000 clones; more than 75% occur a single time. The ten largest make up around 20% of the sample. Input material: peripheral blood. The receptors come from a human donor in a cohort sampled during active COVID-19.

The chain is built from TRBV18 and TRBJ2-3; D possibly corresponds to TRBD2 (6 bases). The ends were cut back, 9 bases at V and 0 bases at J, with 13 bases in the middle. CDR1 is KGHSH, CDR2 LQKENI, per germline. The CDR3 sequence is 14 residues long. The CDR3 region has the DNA TGTGCCAGTCAAGCGGGCTATAGCACAGATACGCAGTATTTT. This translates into CASQAGYSTDTQYF.

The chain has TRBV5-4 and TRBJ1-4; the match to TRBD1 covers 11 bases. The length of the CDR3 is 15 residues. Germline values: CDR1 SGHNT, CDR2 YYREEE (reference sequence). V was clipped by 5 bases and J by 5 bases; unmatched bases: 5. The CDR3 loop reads CASSVGQGGNEKLFF. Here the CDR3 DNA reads TGTGCCAGCAGTGTGGGACAGGGGGGGAATGAAAAACTGTTTTTT.

CDR3 amino acids: CASRAGLAADTQYF. The DNA of the CDR3 is TGCGCCAGCAGAGCGGGACTAGCGGCTGATACGCAGTATTTT. This chain joins TRBV10-1 and TRBJ2-3, with 11 bases identical to TRBD2. CDR1 is WNHNN and CDR2 is SYGVQD in the germline V gene (reference sequence). The CDR3 covers 14 residues. The trim removed 6 bases at V and 6 bases at J, leaving 5 bases unmatched.

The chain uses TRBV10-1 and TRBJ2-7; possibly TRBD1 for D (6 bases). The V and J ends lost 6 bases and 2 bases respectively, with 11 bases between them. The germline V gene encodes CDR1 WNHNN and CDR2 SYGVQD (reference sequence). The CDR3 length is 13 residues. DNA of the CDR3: TGCGCCAGCAGCGCCGGGACAACCTACGAGCAGTACTTC. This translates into CASSAGTTYEQYF.